This TCR beta chain was captured by sequencing in a study of monozygotic twins with inflammatory bowel disease. Study observations and caveats: No discrimination was achieved between different T cell subtypes. The data did not back a single strong IBD-associated clonotype or signal.

Note on this clonotype: Its matching antigen is unknown.

Sampling involved one blood draw (less than 2.8 ml) for every donor. Germline CDR1 reads SGHTA; CDR2 reads FQGTGA. The CDR3 loop spans 15 amino acids. Researchers put TCRalpha and TCRbeta cDNA through two nested PCRs lasting 16 and 9 cycles. Each CDR3 protein gets one entry in TCRdb, which reprocessed the 5' RACE reads and gives no DNA. The sample table includes 120,000 to 150,000 distinct CDR3 sequences. This TCR was sampled from a human donor with ulcerative colitis or Crohn's disease, or a healthy co-twin of an affected twin (not recorded which). Sequencing input: blood. This chain joins TRBV7-3 and TRBJ2-1; the TCRdb call, TRBD1, lacks DNA for checking. CDR3 sequence: CASSSDRGPYNEQFF.